Listed below are T cell receptor beta chains from one sample, sequenced in a study of long-term antiretroviral therapy in people with HIV. The table came from immunoSEQ multiplex PCR; TCRdb's copy has only in-frame clones and leaves some out. This table holds 20,000 to 30,000 clones, approximately 87% found once. The specimen was unsorted PBMCs, collected roughly 4.8 years after starting antiretroviral therapy. These receptor sequences come from a man aged 35 to 55 with HIV. CDR3s include the opening cysteine and the closing phenylalanine or tryptophan. Fields, in order: D gene, V gene, J gene, clone size, CDR3 DNA, CDR3 protein. A D gene is named only where the DNA matches it firmly. Size values are once, few and many counts, or a class for expanded clones, and some rows have none.

NA,TRBV7-9,TRBJ2-3,NA,TGTGCCAGCAGCCCTCAGGAGAGCACAGATACGCAGTATTTT,CASSPQESTDTQYF
TRBD2,TRBV5-1,TRBJ2-1,NA,TGCGCCAGCAGCTCCTCTAGCGGGAGAAGGAATGAGCAGTTCTTC,CASSSSSGRRNEQFF
NA,TRBV12-1,TRBJ1-2,few,TGTGCCAGCAGCTCTGACAGGGGGCCTACTCTTCCGTATGGCTACACCTTC,CASSSDRGPTLPYGYTF
NA,TRBV19,TRBJ1-1,NA,TGTGCCAGTAGTCCCCGATGGCCGGAAGCTTTCTTT,CASSPRWPEAFF
NA,TRBV7-2,TRBJ1-5,NA,TGTGCCAGCAGCTTAGAATATAGCAATCAGCCCCAGCATTTT,CASSLEYSNQPQHF
TRBD1,TRBV4-3,TRBJ2-6,NA,TGCGCCAGCAGCCAAGGGGACAGCCACTCTGGGGCCAACGTCCTGACTTTC,CASSQGDSHSGANVLTF
NA,TRBV9,TRBJ2-1,NA,TGTGCCAGCAGCGCCCGCCCACTTGGGGTCAATGAGCAGTTCTTC,CASSARPLGVNEQFF
TRBD1,TRBV28,TRBJ2-7,NA,TGTGCCAGCAGTTCCGGACAGGGTCGGAACTCCTACGAGCAGTACTTC,CASSSGQGRNSYEQYF
NA,TRBV7-9,TRBJ1-4,NA,TGTGCCAGCAGCTTTGACCTGGTTGGTCATGAAAAACTGTTTTTT,CASSFDLVGHEKLFF
NA,TRBV10-3,TRBJ1-1,NA,TGTGCCATCAGTGAGTCGAAGGTGAACACTGAAGCTTTCTTT,CAISESKVNTEAFF
TRBD1,TRBV10-1,TRBJ2-2,NA,TGCGCCAGCAGCCGGGACAGCCAGGCCGGGGAGCTGTTTTTT,CASSRDSQAGELFF
NA,TRBV7-3,TRBJ1-3,NA,TGTGCCAGCAGTCAACGACAGAGTCACTCTGGAAACACCATATATTTT,CASSQRQSHSGNTIYF
TRBD1,TRBV18,TRBJ1-6,once,TGTGCCAGCTCACCACCGGGACAGAGCTCCTATAATTCACCCCTCCACTTT,CASSPPGQSSYNSPLHF
NA,TRBV10-3,TRBJ2-6,once,TGTGCCATCAAAGGTCTCGACAACGTCCTGACTTTC,CAIKGLDNVLTF
NA,TRBV18,TRBJ2-7,NA,TGTGCCAGCTCACCCAGGGTTGCCTACGAGCAGTACTTC,CASSPRVAYEQYF
NA,TRBV7-9,TRBJ2-7,NA,TGTGCCAGCAGCCTAGGTCCCGGCGAGCAGTACTTC,CASSLGPGEQYF
NA,TRBV7-2,TRBJ1-1,NA,TGTGCCAGCACTTTGAGAGGGGTTATAGGGAACACTGAAGCTTTCTTT,CASTLRGVIGNTEAFF